The rows below give T cell receptor beta chains drawn from one sample of a study of blood T cell repertoires in COVID-19. Sequencing was performed with immunoSEQ multiplex PCR; in TCRdb, only in-frame clones are kept and a portion is missing. The sample lists fewer than 80,000 clones, around nine tenths occurring once. The sequenced sample was peripheral blood. These receptor sequences come from a man between 65 and 79 years old with acute or convalescent COVID-19. Each CDR3 is given with its conserved first and last residue. Fields, in order: J gene, CDR3 length, V gene, D gene, CDR3 protein. A D gene is named only where the DNA matches it firmly.

>TRBJ2-4|14|TRBV29-1|NA
CSVESQGSGNIQYF
>TRBJ1-2|16|TRBV12-2|NA
CASPGSWTETNYGYTF
>TRBJ2-7|15|TRBV28|NA
CASSLRLPSVVEQYF
>TRBJ2-1|17|TRBV29-1|TRBD2
CSLKRTGRLADPRGQFF
>TRBJ2-2|11|TRBV3-1/TRBV3-2|NA
CASSQTVELFF
>TRBJ1-2|14|TRBV2|NA
CASSDGGLSYGYTF
>TRBJ1-1|17|TRBV25-1|TRBD1
CASSEILGTGTNTEAFF
>TRBJ2-1|17|TRBV6-2/TRBV6-3|TRBD2
CASSNPTSGGAYNEQFF
>TRBJ2-7|14|TRBV18|TRBD1
CASRGGTGSYEQYF
>TRBJ2-2|14|TRBV6-4|NA
CASRTQGFAGELFF
>TRBJ1-6|17|TRBV11-2|NA
CASSSAAWLHYNSPLHF
>TRBJ2-1|16|TRBV5-5|NA
CASSVWGTFDPNEQFF
>TRBJ1-2|12|TRBV21-1|NA
CASSLTGVGYTF
>TRBJ2-3|13|TRBV18|NA
CASSPGATDTQYF